These T cell receptor beta chains were read from a single sample in a study of control samples from healthy donors and cancer patients. The data were produced by immunoSEQ multiplex PCR, yet TCRdb's version contains in-frame clones alone and is incomplete. The data show about 92,000 clones, around 82% seen once. Sequencing was done on a sample of blood. The receptor set was obtained from a woman aged 55-69 years in good health. Both conserved end residues are part of each CDR3. The D gene is left open where the match is weak. Only part of the rows carry a size: once, few, many, or a class if the clone is expanded.

>NA|TRBV6-1|NA|TRBJ2-7
CASSEARAEVYEQYF
TGTGCCAGCAGTGAAGCTCGGGCGGAGGTCTACGAGCAGTACTTC
>TRBD2|TRBV7-2|NA|TRBJ2-3
CASTAGETGDTQYF
TGTGCCAGCACAGCGGGGGAAACGGGAGATACGCAGTATTTT
>NA|TRBV5-1|few|TRBJ2-3
CASSLGLASRTDTQYF
TGCGCCAGCAGCTTGGGCCTAGCCTCCCGCACAGATACGCAGTATTTT
>NA|TRBV24-1|NA|TRBJ2-2
CATSDVSRASVGELFF
TGTGCCACCAGTGATGTTTCCAGGGCGTCGGTCGGGGAGCTGTTTTTT
>TRBD1|TRBV9|NA|TRBJ1-6
CASSVAPGTENSPLHF
TGTGCCAGCAGCGTGGCCCCCGGGACAGAGAATTCACCCCTCCACTTT
>TRBD2|TRBV19|NA|TRBJ2-3
CASGDRGADTQYF
TGTGCCTCGGGCGACCGGGGGGCAGATACGCAGTATTTT
>TRBD1|TRBV27|NA|TRBJ1-5
CASSSGTGGGQPQHF
TGTGCCAGCAGTTCTGGAACAGGGGGGGGTCAGCCCCAGCATTTT
>TRBD1|TRBV7-9|NA|TRBJ2-4
CASSSGTGPQNIQYF
TGTGCCAGCAGCTCGGGGACAGGGCCACAAAACATTCAGTACTTC
>TRBD1|TRBV6-1|NA|TRBJ1-2
CASSEGRGQYGYTF
TGTGCCAGCAGTGAAGGAAGGGGGCAGTATGGCTACACCTTC
>NA|TRBV3-1/TRBV3-2|NA|TRBJ2-7
CASSQFSSFGSYEQYF
TGTGCCAGCAGCCAGTTCAGCTCGTTCGGCTCCTACGAGCAGTACTTC
>TRBD1|TRBV4-2|NA|TRBJ1-1
CASSYAGQGNTEAFF
TGTGCCAGCAGCTATGCGGGACAGGGGAACACTGAAGCTTTCTTT
>NA|TRBV12-2|once|TRBJ2-3
CASRLYSTSGSTDTQYF
TGTGCAAGTCGCTTATATTCGACTAGCGGGAGCACAGATACGCAGTATTTT
>NA|TRBV14|NA|TRBJ1-2
CASSQGGTRTNYGYTF
TGTGCCAGCAGCCAAGGAGGGACTAGGACTAACTATGGCTACACCTTC
>NA|TRBV6-6|few|TRBJ2-5
CASSRRSRDSQETQYF
TGTGCCAGCAGCCGCCGATCCCGGGATAGCCAAGAGACCCAGTACTTC
>NA|TRBV3-1/TRBV3-2|few|TRBJ2-7
CASSQYTLLSYEQYF
TGTGCCAGCAGCCAGTACACCCTCCTCTCCTACGAGCAGTACTTC
>TRBD1|TRBV3-1/TRBV3-2|NA|TRBJ2-7
CASSKGDRGYEQYF
TGTGCCAGCAGCAAAGGAGACAGGGGCTACGAGCAGTACTTC
>TRBD1|TRBV19|NA|TRBJ2-5
CASSGGGQGTGTQYF
TGTGCCAGTAGCGGCGGGGGACAGGGAACGGGGACCCAGTACTTC
>NA|TRBV5-5|once|TRBJ1-1
CATSQRNLNTEAFF
TGTGCCACCTCTCAAAGGAACTTGAACACTGAAGCTTTCTTT
>NA|TRBV2|NA|TRBJ2-3
CASSEEQGMSDTQYF
TGTGCCAGCAGTGAAGAACAGGGTATGTCAGATACGCAGTATTTT
>NA|TRBV7-2|once|TRBJ1-2
CASSLANRAYGYTF
TGTGCCAGCAGCTTAGCAAACAGGGCCTATGGCTACACCTTC
>TRBD2|TRBV2|NA|TRBJ2-7
CASRGLAGTEQYF
TGTGCCAGCAGGGGACTAGCGGGGACCGAGCAGTACTTC
>NA|TRBV4-2|NA|TRBJ2-2
CASSQEFYTGELFF
TGTGCCAGCAGCCAAGAGTTTTACACCGGGGAGCTGTTTTTT
>NA|TRBV5-5|NA|TRBJ1-5
CASSLQFTSNQPQHF
TGTGCCAGCAGCTTACAGTTTACTAGCAATCAGCCCCAGCATTTT
>NA|TRBV2|NA|TRBJ2-5
CASSGTGIQETQYF
TGTGCCAGCAGTGGGACCGGGATCCAAGAGACCCAGTACTTC
>NA|TRBV10-2|few|TRBJ2-6
CASTDWVVGANVLTF
TGCGCCAGCACCGACTGGGTGGTAGGGGCCAACGTCCTGACTTTC
>TRBD2|TRBV4-2|NA|TRBJ2-2
CASSQGTSGPGWGGELFF
TGTGCCAGCAGCCAAGGGACTAGCGGACCAGGCTGGGGCGGGGAGCTGTTTTTT